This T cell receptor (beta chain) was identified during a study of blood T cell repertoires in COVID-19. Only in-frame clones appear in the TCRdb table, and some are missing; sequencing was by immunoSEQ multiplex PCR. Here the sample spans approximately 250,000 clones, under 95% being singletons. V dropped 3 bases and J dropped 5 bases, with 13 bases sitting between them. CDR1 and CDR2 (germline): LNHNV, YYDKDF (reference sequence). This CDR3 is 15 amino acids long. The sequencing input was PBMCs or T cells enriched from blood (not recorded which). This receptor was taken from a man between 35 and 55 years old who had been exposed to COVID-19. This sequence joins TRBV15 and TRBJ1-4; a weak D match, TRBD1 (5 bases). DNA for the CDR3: TGTGCCACCAGCAGGCGGCAGGGAAGGAATGAAAAACTGTTTTTT. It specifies CATSRRQGRNEKLFF.